Below, one T cell receptor beta chain is given with its context. This clone's antigen is unknown. Within one base of it there is no much larger clone, and no base qualities were kept. These data come from a study of blood T cell repertoires in COVID-19 (dated by TCRdb to 2019 to 2021). Background on the whole study: Samples from collaborators originated in the United States, Italy and Spain and spanned both the acute and convalescent phases of COVID-19. The material from the prospective study consisted of cDNA or gDNA derived from T cells, B-cell-depleted T cells, or PBMCs. Deeply sampled blood TCRbeta repertoires from subjects exposed to, actively infected with, or recovered from COVID-19 were included in the dataset. The samples were drawn from the first 160 participants of the ongoing ImmuneRACE study and from 1,200 or so subjects provided by 6 global collaborators. Where available, HLA class I and class II types were obtained from metadata supplied by the sample provider rather than from assay-based typing. A de-identified subject ID, COVID-19 status, age in years and sex were almost always included in the sample metadata. The repertoires were released in a freely available public database intended as a resource for research on the immune response to SARS-CoV-2.

The collaborating institutions used their own protocols to collect whole blood in K2EDTA tubes. For TCRbeta analysis, collaborator samples were shipped as frozen whole blood, as isolated PBMCs, or as DNA extracted from either sample type. The immunoSEQ Assay, a bias-controlled multiplex PCR, was used to amplify TCRbeta CDR3 regions from genomic DNA. For the original study's pipeline: Within the assay, amplification of reference gene primers was used to estimate how many nucleated cells each sample contained. Sequence reads were collapsed and filtered to measure the absolute abundance of every unique TCRbeta CDR3 rearrangement. For each sample, productive Simpson clonality was calculated as the square root of Simpson's diversity index across productive rearrangements. TCRdb took this table from immuneACCESS and kept in-frame rearrangements with V and J called. Such tables lack part of the clones; where checked against another copy, unresolved V genes explain under half of the gap, and the rest is unexplained. The V and J calls and the clone size are those of that table, but D and trimming were determined from the DNA. The sample yields approximately 65,000 clones; 88% were counted once. The ten largest clones capture approximately 4.3% of the sample.

Findings and caveats that apply to the study as a whole: The amount of clinical and demographic metadata varied by source and participant and was provided uncurated.

The receptor comes from a human donor in a cohort sampled during active COVID-19. Sequenced: peripheral blood.

The base sequence is TGTGCCAGCACCCCGCTAGCGGGGTTGGAGACCCAGTACTTC. This gives the protein CASTPLAGLETQYF. Rearrangement joined TRBV6-2 or TRBV6-3 to TRBJ2-5; 9 bases in between match TRBD2. The CDR3 spans 14 residues, from the cysteine through the phenylalanine. Of all the DNA, just the CDR3 is kept, 42 bases in frame from base 1. Relative to germline, V is missing 7 bases and J is missing 5 bases, with 8 bases of the junction outside any gene match. CDR1 and CDR2 (MNHEY, SVGEGT) derive from the germline V gene.